These T cell receptor beta chains were read from a single sample in a study of T-cell reconstitution after alpha-beta-depleted transplantation in children. From the PCR reads, TCRdb called clonotypes with MiXCR, one entry per CDR3 protein. Seen here are about 590,000 distinct CDR3 sequences, over 10% observed once, and the top ten hold over 2%. The sequences come from PBMCs, mostly from graft donor cells, collected 360 days after TCRalphabeta/CD19-depleted stem cell transplant. The receptors derive from a male patient between 5 and 17 years old who had a stem cell transplant for acute myeloid leukemia, so the T cells may come from the graft donor. The CDR3 runs from the conserved cysteine through the conserved F or W. The D gene is left open where the match is weak. The size entry is marked missing in some rows and otherwise reads once, few, many or a size class.

J gene | D gene | V gene | clone size | CDR3 DNA | CDR3 protein
TRBJ2-3 | - | TRBV20-1 | once | TGCAGTGCCTCTGCCACAGATACGCAGTATTTT | CSASATDTQYF
TRBJ1-5 | - | TRBV27 | many | TGTGCCAGCAGTGCCTTGGACAGAACGGATCAGCCCCAGCATTTT | CASSALDRTDQPQHF
TRBJ2-1 | - | TRBV11-3 | few | TGTGCCAGCAGCTTAGGAGGGAGTCAGGATGAGCAGTTCTTC | CASSLGGSQDEQFF
TRBJ2-7 | TRBD2 | TRBV7-3 | few | TGTGCCAGCAGCTTTCCGTTAGCGGGACCGTACGCTCCGGACCAATCCCTAATCTACGAGCAGTACTTC | CASSFPLAGPYAPDQSLIYEQYF
TRBJ2-7 | - | TRBV6-2/TRBV6-3 | many | TGTGCCAGCAGTTACTCGAGGACACAGGGAGGAAGCTACTTC | CASSYSRTQGGSYF
TRBJ2-1 | TRBD2 | TRBV15 | - | TGTGCCACCAGCAGAGATCTCCTTATTAGCGGGAGGTTCTACAATGAGCAGTTCTTC | CATSRDLLISGRFYNEQFF
TRBJ2-1 | - | TRBV23-1 | - | TGCGCCAGCAGTCAATCCTATGTCGGGGGAGGCTACAGCTCCTACAATGAGCAGTTCTTC | CASSQSYVGGGYSSYNEQFF
TRBJ2-4 | - | TRBV10-3 | few | TGTGCCATCAGTGAGTTGCCAATGGAGGTAGCCAAAAACATTCAGTACTTC | CAISELPMEVAKNIQYF
TRBJ2-3 | TRBD2 | TRBV5-1 | few | TGCGCCAGCAGCAACGGACTAGCCCACCACACAGATACGCAGTATTTT | CASSNGLAHHTDTQYF
TRBJ1-2 | - | TRBV4-1 | few | TGCGCCAGCAGCCAAGGTTCTAGACAGCTAACCGGAGCTAACTATGGCTACACCTTC | CASSQGSRQLTGANYGYTF
TRBJ1-3 | TRBD1 | TRBV7-8 | few | TGTGCCAGCAGCTTAGCGTCGGACAGGGCTGGAAACACCATATATTTT | CASSLASDRAGNTIYF
TRBJ2-1 | - | TRBV5-1 | many | TGCGCCAGCAGCTTTGGGGCGCTTAGCTCCTACAATGAGCAGTTCTTC | CASSFGALSSYNEQFF
TRBJ1-3 | - | TRBV7-9 | - | TGTGCCAGCAGCTCTCCAGGCAACTCTGGAAACACCATATATTTT | CASSSPGNSGNTIYF
TRBJ2-1 | TRBD2 | TRBV4-2 | once | TGTGCCAGCAGCCAATTACTAGCGGGAGGGGGTGAGCAGTTCTTC | CASSQLLAGGGEQFF
TRBJ2-2 | - | TRBV7-8 | many | TGTGCCAGCAGCTTAAGTCGGGTGCGGGGCGCCGGGGAGCTGTTTTTT | CASSLSRVRGAGELFF
TRBJ2-3 | - | TRBV20-1 | few | TGCAGTGCTAGAGTTGACCCGGTCCCGAGCACAGATACGCAGTATTTT | CSARVDPVPSTDTQYF
TRBJ2-2 | - | TRBV27 | few | TGTGCCAGCAGTTTAGTTCAGAACACCGGGGAGCTGTTTTTT | CASSLVQNTGELFF
TRBJ2-7 | - | TRBV7-2 | - | TGTGCCAGCAGCCTAGGATATTCGGCGGTCCTCTACGAGCAGTACTTC | CASSLGYSAVLYEQYF
TRBJ2-1 | TRBD2 | TRBV6-5 | few | TGTGCCAGCAGTTACTCAGGGAGCGGGAAAGTTAACAATGAGCAGTTCTTC | CASSYSGSGKVNNEQFF
TRBJ2-7 | - | TRBV29-1 | few | TGCAGCGCTACAGAAGCCCCGACCTTAAAGCAGTACTTC | CSATEAPTLKQYF
TRBJ2-3 | - | TRBV5-1 | many | TGTGCCAGCAGTTTAAGGACAGATACGCAGTATTTT | CASSLRTDTQYF
TRBJ2-3 | TRBD2 | TRBV18 | few | TGTGCCAGCTCACCACGGCTAGCGGGAGCGGCAGATACGCAGTATTTT | CASSPRLAGAADTQYF
TRBJ1-5 | TRBD1 | TRBV7-2 | few | TGTGCCAGCGGGCGGGACAGGGTGTCAAATCAGCCCCAGCATTTT | CASGRDRVSNQPQHF
TRBJ2-7 | TRBD2 | TRBV6-5 | few | TGTGCCAGCAGTTACTCGGGGGGGAGGTGGGAGCAGTACTTC | CASSYSGGRWEQYF
TRBJ2-7 | - | TRBV7-9 | - | TGTGCCAGCAGCTTTCCCCGGGAAGGAGGGGCTTACGAGCAGTACTTC | CASSFPREGGAYEQYF
TRBJ2-1 | TRBD1 | TRBV5-1 | few | TGCGCCAGCAGAAAGGACAGGATTGTTGGACTTTCCTACAATGAGCAGTTCTTC | CASRKDRIVGLSYNEQFF
TRBJ2-2 | - | TRBV28 | many | TGTGCCAGCACTCCGGTGAGGGGCGGGGAGCTGTTTTTT | CASTPVRGGELFF
TRBJ2-3 | - | TRBV7-8 | many | TGTGCCAGCAGCGTCTTACCCGGGACTAGCACAGATACGCAGTATTTT | CASSVLPGTSTDTQYF
TRBJ2-7 | - | TRBV18 | - | TGTGCCAGCTCACCCGTGGGCGGGACCTCCTACGAGCAGTACTTC | CASSPVGGTSYEQYF
TRBJ2-7 | - | TRBV9 | few | TGTGCCAGCAGCGTGTACGACCAGAGCTCCTACGAGCAGTACTTC | CASSVYDQSSYEQYF
TRBJ2-3 | - | TRBV28 | many | TGTGCCAGCAGTCCCCGAACCAGAAAGACTAGCACAGATACGCAGTATTTT | CASSPRTRKTSTDTQYF
TRBJ1-2 | - | TRBV3-1 | - | TGTGCCAGCAGCCTACGGCCCGCTAACTATGGCTACACCTTC | CASSLRPANYGYTF
TRBJ2-7 | TRBD1 | TRBV29-1 | few | TGCAGCGCCCAAGGTCGGGGACAGGGAACCTACGAGCAGTACTTC | CSAQGRGQGTYEQYF
TRBJ2-7 | - | TRBV25-1 | many | TGTGCCAGCAGTGCTGGATGGCAGGGGTACGAGCAGTACTTC | CASSAGWQGYEQYF
TRBJ2-3 | - | TRBV5-5 | many | TGTGCCAGCAGCTTGACGGGGGGCCGCACAGATACGCAGTATTTT | CASSLTGGRTDTQYF
TRBJ2-7 | - | TRBV18 | - | TGTGCCAGCTCAGCCCAGCCAACCTACGAGCAGTACTTC | CASSAQPTYEQYF
TRBJ2-7 | - | TRBV29-1 | few | TGCAGCGTTGGGGGGTCGGGGCAGTACGGCGAGCAGTACTTC | CSVGGSGQYGEQYF
TRBJ2-5 | TRBD2 | TRBV28 | many | TGTGCCAGCAGTTTCACGGGGGGGCAAGAGACCCAGTACTTC | CASSFTGGQETQYF
TRBJ2-1 | TRBD2 | TRBV7-2 | once | TGTGCCAGCAGCTTCGCGGCGGGAGGGAGGGGCAATGAGCAGTTCTTC | CASSFAAGGRGNEQFF
TRBJ2-7 | - | TRBV20-1 | - | TGCAGTGCGTATCGGGATTACGTTACCTACGAGCAGTACTTC | CSAYRDYVTYEQYF
TRBJ2-3 | - | TRBV29-1 | few | TGCAGCGGGGTCCTAGCCGGAGATACGCAGTATTTT | CSGVLAGDTQYF
TRBJ2-6 | TRBD2 | TRBV7-8 | - | TGTGCCAGCAGCTCTAAGGGCGCGGGGGGCATCTCTGGGGCCAACGTCCTGACTTTC | CASSSKGAGGISGANVLTF
TRBJ2-7 | - | TRBV5-5 | - | TGTGCCAGCAGCTTGTCGGCAGCCCTCTACGAGCAGTACTTC | CASSLSAALYEQYF
TRBJ2-1 | - | TRBV28 | - | TGTGCCAGCAGCCCCAGCAGGGCGACCTACAATGAGCAGTTCTTC | CASSPSRATYNEQFF
TRBJ2-5 | - | TRBV7-2 | many | TGTGCCAGCAGCTTAGCCAACCAAGAGACCCAGTACTTC | CASSLANQETQYF
TRBJ2-7 | - | TRBV6-5 | - | TGTGCCAGCAGTTACTCACCGGGGAGGGGGCCCTACGAGCAGTACTTC | CASSYSPGRGPYEQYF
TRBJ2-1 | - | TRBV6-2/TRBV6-3 | - | TGTGCCAGCAGTTCAGGGCCCTCCCCCACCTACAATGAGCAGTTCTTC | CASSSGPSPTYNEQFF
TRBJ2-1 | - | TRBV6-5 | few | TGTGCCAGCAGTTACGACGGGGAATCCTACAATGAGCAGTTCTTC | CASSYDGESYNEQFF
TRBJ2-1 | TRBD2 | TRBV9 | many | TGTGCCAGCAGCGCCGGGACTAGCGGGAGATCGGCCTACAATGAGCAGTTCTTC | CASSAGTSGRSAYNEQFF
TRBJ2-5 | - | TRBV12-3/TRBV12-4 | - | TGTGCCAGCAGTCCCCGCTTCCGGGGCATAGGAAAGACCCAGTACTTC | CASSPRFRGIGKTQYF
TRBJ1-1 | - | TRBV11-2 | many | TGTGCCAGCAGCTTAAACAGACCTGAAGCTTTCTTT | CASSLNRPEAFF
TRBJ2-7 | - | TRBV7-3 | few | TGTGCCAGCAGCTTATTTGTCCGGAACGAGCAGTACTTC | CASSLFVRNEQYF
TRBJ2-7 | TRBD1 | TRBV20-1 | - | TGCAGTGCTAGAAGATTACAGGGGGCGCCTCGAGAGCAGTACTTC | CSARRLQGAPREQYF
TRBJ2-2 | - | TRBV7-9 | few | TGTGCCAGCAGCGGAAGGAGAGGAGCGAACACCGGGGAGCTGTTTTTT | CASSGRRGANTGELFF
TRBJ1-4 | TRBD1 | TRBV20-1 | many | TGCAGTGCTGAGACAGGGACAGGTGAAAAACTGTTTTTT | CSAETGTGEKLFF
TRBJ2-1 | TRBD2 | TRBV12-3/TRBV12-4 | - | TGTGCCAGCACCCCGGGCGGGGGTGAGCAGTTCTTC | CASTPGGGEQFF
TRBJ2-4 | TRBD1 | TRBV25-1 | - | TGTGCCAGCAGACCGCAGGGGGATTCCATTCAGTACTTC | CASRPQGDSIQYF
TRBJ2-1 | - | TRBV28 | - | TGTGCCAGCGTAGCGCGGGGCTACAATGAGCAGTTCTTC | CASVARGYNEQFF
TRBJ2-7 | TRBD1 | TRBV5-1 | - | TGCGACAGCAGCCCTCCAGGACAGGGGACCTCCTACGAGCAGTACTTC | CDSSPPGQGTSYEQYF
TRBJ2-1 | - | TRBV12-3/TRBV12-4 | - | TGTGCCAGCAGTTTAGCAGGACTTCCAATCAATGAGCAGTTCTTC | CASSLAGLPINEQFF